Listed below are T cell receptor beta chains from one sample, sequenced in a study of cytomegalovirus exposure and HLA in healthy donors. The protocol was immunoSEQ multiplex PCR, while the TCRdb copy is restricted to in-frame clones and leaves out a portion. The table shows more than 90,000 clones, with around 75% occurring only once. The sample consisted of PBMCs. The receptors originated from a middle-aged man in good health and CMV-seronegative. The CDR3 runs from the conserved cysteine through the conserved F or W. The D gene is left open where the match is weak. Size tells how often a clone was seen (once, few, many) or the class of an expanded clone, and some rows leave it out.

CDR3aa,CDR3nt,abundance,len,j_gene,v_gene,d_gene
CASSHLDSGANVLTF,TGCGCCAGCAGCCACCTAGACTCTGGGGCCAACGTCCTGACTTTC,NA,15,TRBJ2-6,TRBV4-3,NA
CASSLDRGDTQYF,TGTGCTAGCAGCTTAGACCGAGGAGATACGCAGTATTTT,NA,13,TRBJ2-3,TRBV7-7,NA
CASGLAGVNEQFF,TGTGCCAGTGGTCTAGCGGGAGTCAATGAGCAGTTCTTC,NA,13,TRBJ2-1,TRBV19,TRBD2
CASSLGALGEQYF,TGTGCCAGCAGCTTAGGGGCTCTGGGCGAGCAGTACTTC,few,13,TRBJ2-7,TRBV11-3,NA
CASSRSRGWTNEKLFF,TGTGCCAGCAGTCGGTCTCGGGGGTGGACTAATGAAAAACTGTTTTTT,NA,16,TRBJ1-4,TRBV27,NA
CASSAQLVSGTQYF,TGTGCCAGCAGTGCCCAACTAGTTTCGGGGACCCAGTACTTC,few,14,TRBJ2-5,TRBV6-5,NA
CASSSRVRNTEAFF,TGTGCCAGCAGCTCCAGGGTGCGGAACACTGAAGCTTTCTTT,NA,14,TRBJ1-1,TRBV11-2,NA
CASWEGRGNTIYF,TGTGCCAGCTGGGAGGGAAGGGGAAACACCATATATTTT,once,13,TRBJ1-3,TRBV6-5,NA
CASSFAGGAGVYEQYF,TGTGCCAGCAGCTTCGCAGGGGGAGCGGGAGTCTACGAGCAGTACTTC,few,16,TRBJ2-7,TRBV7-2,NA
CASSERGGGQPQHF,TGTGCCAGCAGTGAACGTGGGGGGGGACAGCCCCAGCATTTT,NA,14,TRBJ1-5,TRBV6-1,NA
CASSALDWGGYTF,TGTGCCAGCAGTGCTTTGGACTGGGGTGGCTACACCTTC,NA,13,TRBJ1-2,TRBV25-1,NA
CASSPRDSQETQYF,TGTGCCAGCAGTCCCCGGGACTCACAAGAGACCCAGTACTTC,NA,14,TRBJ2-5,TRBV6-6,NA
CASSPGRGSRGYTF,TGTGCCAGCAGCCCTGGGCGGGGATCCCGTGGCTACACCTTC,NA,14,TRBJ1-2,TRBV28,NA
CATSTDSFRGNQPQHF,TGTGCCACCAGCACCGACAGTTTCAGGGGCAATCAGCCCCAGCATTTT,NA,16,TRBJ1-5,TRBV15,NA
CASSPAGSYEQYF,TGTGCCAGCAGCCCGGCGGGGTCATACGAGCAGTACTTC,NA,13,TRBJ2-7,TRBV7-9,NA
CASSQGSAYNNEQFF,TGTGCCAGCAGCCAAGGAAGCGCCTATAACAATGAGCAGTTCTTC,NA,15,TRBJ2-1,TRBV4-2,NA
CASSLGQGNEKLFF,TGCGCCAGCAGCCTGGGACAGGGGAATGAAAAACTGTTTTTT,NA,14,TRBJ1-4,TRBV5-1,TRBD1
CSVAGDSYGYTF,TGCAGCGTTGCGGGGGATAGCTATGGCTACACCTTC,NA,12,TRBJ1-2,TRBV29-1,NA
CAWTTLPQGYTF,TGTGCCTGGACCACTCTACCCCAAGGCTACACCTTC,NA,12,TRBJ1-2,TRBV30,NA
CASSFQGWGYTF,TGTGCCAGCAGTTTCCAGGGATGGGGCTACACCTTC,NA,12,TRBJ1-2,TRBV28,NA
CASSSAGGPGDETQYF,TGTGCCAGCAGCTCAGCGGGGGGGCCGGGGGATGAGACCCAGTACTTC,NA,16,TRBJ2-5,TRBV13,TRBD2
CASSPSGQGQLGYTF,TGCGCCAGCAGCCCTTCAGGACAGGGCCAATTGGGCTACACCTTC,NA,15,TRBJ1-2,TRBV5-1,TRBD1
CASSDSARNNEQFF,TGTGCCAGCAGTGACTCGGCTAGAAACAATGAGCAGTTCTTC,NA,14,TRBJ2-1,TRBV6-4,NA
CSVEVQEGFRGYTF,TGCAGCGTTGAAGTTCAGGAGGGCTTTCGGGGCTACACCTTC,NA,14,TRBJ1-2,TRBV29-1,NA
CASSSNDRGYEQYF,TGCGCCAGCAGCTCAAACGACAGGGGCTACGAGCAGTACTTC,NA,14,TRBJ2-7,TRBV5-1,TRBD1
CASSQDWPLPSGNTIYF,TGCGCCAGCAGCCAAGACTGGCCCCTCCCCTCTGGAAACACCATATATTTT,once,17,TRBJ1-3,TRBV4-3,NA
CASSFRGDWETEAFF,TGTGCCAGCAGCTTTCGGGGGGATTGGGAAACTGAAGCTTTCTTT,few,15,TRBJ1-1,TRBV25-1,NA
CASSLGSRGEAFF,TGTGCCAGCAGTTTAGGGAGTCGGGGTGAAGCTTTCTTT,NA,13,TRBJ1-1,TRBV28,NA
CASSQDFSSYEQYF,TGCGCCAGCAGCCAAGATTTTAGCAGCTACGAGCAGTACTTC,NA,14,TRBJ2-7,TRBV4-3,NA
CASSSRAPYGGGLETQYF,TGCGCCAGCAGCTCAAGGGCCCCCTACGGGGGGGGGTTGGAGACCCAGTACTTC,NA,18,TRBJ2-5,TRBV5-1,TRBD2
CAISESGDEQYF,TGTGCCATCAGTGAGTCGGGAGACGAGCAGTACTTC,NA,12,TRBJ2-7,TRBV10-3,NA
CASSLVLTSGELFF,TGTGCCAGCAGCTTAGTTTTAACTTCCGGGGAGCTGTTTTTT,NA,14,TRBJ2-2,TRBV7-9,NA
CASNLRDRPTGELFF,TGTGCCAGCAATCTCCGGGACAGACCCACCGGGGAGCTGTTTTTT,NA,15,TRBJ2-2,TRBV27,TRBD1
CASSQVGGRSNEQFF,TGCGCCAGCAGCCAAGTGGGAGGGCGGAGCAATGAGCAGTTCTTC,NA,15,TRBJ2-1,TRBV4-3,TRBD2
CATRGAAAMNTEAFF,TGTGCCACCAGGGGGGCGGCAGCCATGAACACTGAAGCTTTCTTT,NA,15,TRBJ1-1,TRBV15,NA
CASSELAGTDTQYF,TGTGCCAGCAGCGAGCTAGCGGGGACAGATACGCAGTATTTT,NA,14,TRBJ2-3,TRBV9,TRBD2
CASRSEAYEQYF,TGTGCCAGCAGATCGGAGGCTTACGAGCAGTACTTC,NA,12,TRBJ2-7,TRBV5-5,NA
CASSLQGAGTDTQYF,TGCGCCAGCAGCTTGCAGGGGGCAGGCACAGATACGCAGTATTTT,NA,15,TRBJ2-3,TRBV5-1,TRBD1
CASSPQNLNTEAFF,TGTGCCAGCAGTCCACAGAACCTTAACACTGAAGCTTTCTTT,few,14,TRBJ1-1,TRBV25-1,NA
CSAERGYGYTF,TGCAGTGCTGAGCGGGGCTATGGCTACACCTTC,few,11,TRBJ1-2,TRBV20-1,NA
CASSLRTILSSYNSPLHF,TGTGCCAGCAGCTTACGGACAATACTGAGCTCCTATAATTCACCCCTCCACTTT,NA,18,TRBJ1-6,TRBV5-6,NA
CASSPLADQETQYF,TGCGCCAGCAGCCCACTAGCGGACCAAGAGACCCAGTACTTC,NA,14,TRBJ2-5,TRBV4-1,TRBD2
CASSSETNEQFF,TGTGCCAGCAGCTCGGAGACTAATGAGCAGTTCTTC,NA,12,TRBJ2-1,TRBV7-8,NA
CASSVNTGALDEAFF,TGTGCCAGTAGTGTTAACACAGGGGCCCTGGATGAAGCTTTCTTT,NA,15,TRBJ1-1,TRBV19,TRBD1
CASTTHRDRGRNEQFF,TGTGCCAGCACCACGCACCGGGACAGGGGGCGGAATGAGCAGTTCTTC,NA,16,TRBJ2-1,TRBV28,TRBD1
CASSVSGGNYEQYF,TGTGCCAGCAGCGTTAGCGGGGGGAACTACGAGCAGTACTTC,NA,14,TRBJ2-7,TRBV2,TRBD2
CASSFGQGTPPSEQYF,TGTGCCAGCTCGTTCGGACAGGGGACGCCTCCCTCCGAGCAGTACTTC,NA,16,TRBJ2-7,TRBV18,TRBD1
CASSRAGADTQYF,TGTGCCAGCAGTCGAGCGGGGGCAGATACGCAGTATTTT,NA,13,TRBJ2-3,TRBV27,TRBD2
CATSATLTLNTEAFF,TGTGCCACCAGCGCAACTCTAACGCTGAACACTGAAGCTTTCTTT,NA,15,TRBJ1-1,TRBV15,NA
CASSSSGGGYNEQFF,TGTGCCAGCAGCTCCTCCGGCGGGGGTTACAATGAGCAGTTCTTC,NA,15,TRBJ2-1,TRBV7-2,TRBD2
CATSRDGQGQETQYF,TGTGCCACCAGCAGAGATGGACAGGGTCAAGAGACCCAGTACTTC,NA,15,TRBJ2-5,TRBV15,TRBD1
CASSPSAPEKGAGGYTF,TGTGCCAGCTCACCGTCCGCCCCGGAGAAGGGGGCAGGTGGCTACACCTTC,NA,17,TRBJ1-2,TRBV18,TRBD1
CASSELITSGNEQFF,TGTGCCAGCAGTGAATTGATCACTAGCGGGAATGAGCAGTTCTTC,few,15,TRBJ2-1,TRBV6-1,TRBD2
CASSLGQGSGKLFF,TGCGCCAGCAGCCTGGGACAGGGGTCGGGAAAACTGTTTTTT,NA,14,TRBJ1-4,TRBV5-1,TRBD1
CASSRTGNNQPQHF,TGTGCCAGCAGTCGGACAGGGAACAATCAGCCCCAGCATTTT,NA,14,TRBJ1-5,TRBV2,TRBD1
CAGWTAGTEAFF,TGTGCCGGATGGACGGCGGGCACTGAAGCTTTCTTT,NA,12,TRBJ1-1,TRBV28,NA
CASSRRQGVGQPQHF,TGTGCCAGCAGCCGCCGACAGGGAGTAGGACAGCCCCAGCATTTT,NA,15,TRBJ1-5,TRBV27,TRBD1
CASRTGRTGELFF,TGTGCCAGCAGGACAGGGCGCACCGGGGAGCTGTTTTTT,NA,13,TRBJ2-2,TRBV6-6,TRBD1
CASSRGTSGRVWNEQYF,TGTGCCAGCAGCCGGGGGACTAGCGGGAGGGTATGGAACGAGCAGTACTTC,NA,17,TRBJ2-7,TRBV4-2,TRBD2